The rows below give T cell receptor beta chains drawn from one sample of a study of blood T cell repertoires in COVID-19. Here immunoSEQ multiplex PCR was the method, and the copy in TCRdb shows in-frame clones only, minus some. The table shows 150,000 to 200,000 clones, with about 85% occurring only once. Material: peripheral blood. Receptors originate from a man aged 55 to 69 who had recovered from COVID-19. Each CDR3 is given with its conserved first and last residue. Each record gives: D gene, clone size, J gene, V gene, CDR3 protein, CDR3 DNA. A D gene is named only where the DNA matches it firmly. Expanded clones are given a class, and other clones once, few, many or no size at all.

- - TRBJ1-1 TRBV5-4 CGFGTEAFF TGTGGCTTCGGGACTGAAGCTTTCTTT
- - TRBJ2-1 TRBV13 CASSLRGGDYNEQFF TGTGCCAGCAGCTTGCGCGGGGGCGATTACAATGAGCAGTTCTTC
TRBD1 - TRBJ1-1 TRBV7-9 CASSPGGGHTEAFF TGTGCCAGCAGCCCGGGAGGGGGCCACACTGAAGCTTTCTTT
- - TRBJ2-1 TRBV12-3/TRBV12-4 CASSLSVYNEQFF TGTGCCAGCAGTTTATCGGTATACAATGAGCAGTTCTTC
- - TRBJ2-7 TRBV21-1 CASSRGLAGIPYEQYF TGTGCCAGCAGCAGGGGACTAGCGGGGATTCCTTACGAGCAGTACTTC
- - TRBJ2-1 TRBV4-2 CASSLMYLGQGYNEQFF TGTGCCAGCAGCCTGATGTACCTAGGCCAGGGTTACAATGAGCAGTTCTTC
- - TRBJ2-1 TRBV23-1 CASSCPPGPNEQFF TGCGCCAGCAGTTGCCCCCCGGGTCCTAATGAGCAGTTCTTC
- - TRBJ2-1 TRBV12-3/TRBV12-4 CASGVVFNEQFF TGTGCCTCCGGGGTAGTTTTCAATGAGCAGTTCTTC
TRBD1 many TRBJ1-2 TRBV7-2 CASSLGQGPLYGYTF TGTGCCAGCAGCTTAGGACAGGGTCCTCTCTATGGCTACACCTTC
- - TRBJ2-5 TRBV5-1 CASSPDSRQETQYF TGCGCCAGCAGCCCCGACAGCAGGCAAGAGACCCAGTACTTC
- - TRBJ1-6 TRBV27 CASSFGGKDSPLHF TGTGCCAGCAGTTTTGGGGGGAAGGATTCACCCCTCCACTTT
- - TRBJ2-1 TRBV19 CASSMEAGAYNEQFF TGTGCCAGTAGTATGGAGGCAGGGGCCTACAATGAGCAGTTCTTC
TRBD1 - TRBJ1-1 TRBV9 CASSVVGQGLTEAFF TGTGCCAGCAGCGTAGTGGGACAGGGCTTAACCGAAGCTTTCTTT
- - TRBJ1-1 TRBV18 CASSPLGQDMNTEAFF TGTGCCAGCTCACCACTAGGGCAGGACATGAACACTGAAGCTTTCTTT
TRBD1 - TRBJ2-1 TRBV5-1 CASSLGTGVSYNEQFF TGCGCCAGCAGCTTGGGTACAGGGGTGTCCTACAATGAGCAGTTCTTC
TRBD1 - TRBJ1-4 TRBV19 CASRTSQTGRGEKLFF TGTGCCAGTAGAACTTCCCAGACAGGGCGGGGAGAAAAACTGTTTTTT
TRBD1 - TRBJ1-2 TRBV30 CALTGTGVGYGYTF TGTGCCTTAACCGGGACAGGGGTTGGATATGGCTACACCTTC
- - TRBJ2-3 TRBV18 CASSPLGEPTDTQYF TGTGCCAGCTCACCCCTTGGAGAGCCCACAGATACGCAGTATTTT
TRBD1 - TRBJ1-6 TRBV6-6 CASRTGTVHSPLHF TGTGCCAGCAGGACTGGGACAGTCCATTCACCCCTCCACTTT
- - TRBJ1-1 TRBV13 CASSFQGRRLNTEAFF TGTGCCAGCAGCTTCCAGGGGCGAAGGCTTAACACTGAAGCTTTCTTT
- - TRBJ2-1 TRBV11-3 CASSLDGSSYNEQFF TGTGCCAGCAGCTTAGATGGTAGCTCCTACAATGAGCAGTTCTTC
TRBD2 - TRBJ2-3 TRBV30 CAWRGWTSQKSTDTQYF TGTGCCTGGAGGGGGTGGACTAGCCAGAAGAGCACAGATACGCAGTATTTT
- - TRBJ2-3 TRBV6-4 CASSDQESSAQYF TGTGCCAGCAGTGACCAAGAGAGTAGTGCGCAGTATTTT
TRBD2 few TRBJ2-5 TRBV5-1 CASSQGISGGEETQYF TGCGCCAGCAGCCAGGGCATTAGCGGGGGGGAAGAGACCCAGTACTTC
- - TRBJ1-4 TRBV9 CASSVGPATNEKLFF TGTGCCAGCAGCGTAGGGCCTGCAACTAATGAAAAACTGTTTTTT
- few TRBJ1-2 TRBV19 CASSPRTDRNYGYTF TGTGCCAGTAGCCCCCGGACAGATCGTAACTATGGCTACACCTTC
TRBD1 - TRBJ2-5 TRBV15 CATSLGQGMSGETQYF TGTGCCACCAGCCTCGGACAGGGGATGTCGGGAGAGACCCAGTACTTC
TRBD1 - TRBJ1-1 TRBV9 CASSPRDSYTEAFF TGTGCCAGCAGCCCCCGGGACAGCTACACTGAAGCTTTCTTT
TRBD1 - TRBJ1-1 TRBV5-1 CASSFTGDTEAFF TGCGCCAGCAGCTTCACAGGGGACACTGAAGCTTTCTTT
- once TRBJ2-2 TRBV5-4 CASSFPAGELFF TGTGCCAGCAGCTTCCCGGCCGGGGAGCTGTTTTTT
- once TRBJ1-6 TRBV11-2 CASSPNRDSNSPLHF TGTGCCAGCAGCCCAAACCGGGATTCTAATTCACCCCTCCACTTT
TRBD1 - TRBJ1-1 TRBV2 CASRRTGVNTEAFF TGTGCCAGCAGAAGAACAGGGGTGAACACTGAAGCTTTCTTT
TRBD1 - TRBJ1-1 TRBV7-9 CASSLRTGGTEAFF TGTGCCAGCAGCTTACGGACAGGAGGGACTGAAGCTTTCTTT
- few TRBJ2-5 TRBV7-9 CASCRSSEYQETQYF TGTGCCAGCTGCCGCTCCTCCGAGTACCAAGAGACCCAGTACTTC
TRBD1 - TRBJ1-2 TRBV9 CASSAQGDPYGYTF TGTGCCAGCAGCGCCCAGGGGGACCCCTATGGCTACACCTTC
- once TRBJ1-4 TRBV7-9 CASSSPGRNEKLFF TGTGCCAGCAGCTCGCCCGGGAGGAATGAAAAACTGTTTTTT
TRBD1 - TRBJ2-5 TRBV7-2 CASSLTGLVETQYF TGTGCCAGCAGCCTGACAGGGCTAGTAGAGACCCAGTACTTC
TRBD2 - TRBJ2-5 TRBV4-3 CASSQEVGSGRGETQYF TGCGCCAGCAGCCAAGAAGTTGGGTCGGGGAGGGGAGAGACCCAGTACTTC
TRBD1 - TRBJ1-1 TRBV5-1 CASSLIPGGETEAFF TGCGCCAGCAGCTTGATTCCAGGGGGAGAAACTGAAGCTTTCTTT
TRBD1 - TRBJ1-2 TRBV25-1 CASSFRGGEGYTF TGTGCCAGTAGTTTCAGAGGGGGCGAAGGCTACACCTTC
- - TRBJ1-6 TRBV10-3 CAINPQTNSPLHF TGTGCCATCAATCCCCAGACAAATTCACCCCTCCACTTT
TRBD1 - TRBJ2-2 TRBV5-8 CASSLDTGDTGELFF TGTGCCAGCAGCTTGGACACAGGGGACACCGGGGAGCTGTTTTTT
TRBD1 - TRBJ1-1 TRBV27 CASRINRGLTEAFF TGTGCCAGCAGGATAAACAGGGGGCTCACTGAAGCTTTCTTT
TRBD2 - TRBJ2-3 TRBV3-1/TRBV3-2 CASSQEGKLAGDTDTQYF TGTGCCAGCAGCCAAGAAGGTAAACTAGCGGGGGACACAGATACGCAGTATTTT
TRBD1 - TRBJ1-1 TRBV28 CASSLVGQSEAFF TGTGCCAGCAGTTTAGTGGGACAGAGTGAAGCTTTCTTT
- - TRBJ1-2 TRBV9 CASSAHNSGHGYTF TGTGCCAGCAGCGCTCACAATTCAGGGCACGGCTACACCTTC
TRBD1 - TRBJ1-4 TRBV14 CASSGQGVSNEKLFF TGTGCCAGCAGCGGACAGGGGGTTTCTAATGAAAAACTGTTTTTT